The clone carrying this T cell receptor beta chain has just a few counts. Its antigen remains unidentified. The data were taken from a study of cytomegalovirus exposure and HLA in healthy donors. Study summary: Researchers previously reported finding roughly 120 million unique TCR beta sequences from about 179 million T cells.

There are 14 residues in the CDR3. With 5 bases removed from V and 4 bases from J, the gap between germline ends came to 14 bases. Germline CDR1 reads PRHDT; CDR2 reads FYEKMQ (reference sequence). Study observations and caveats: Associated with cytomegalovirus, according to the listing, were 150 to 200 TCR beta chains. No immune exposure information besides CMV serostatus was available.

60 Vbeta and 13 Jbeta primers were used in PCR. Measured with immunoSEQ multiplex PCR; TCRdb has only the in-frame clones, and not every one. Among 78,000 or so clones, 62% were seen once, and the ten largest hold approximately 4%. This clonotype was obtained from a male donor in good health and CMV-seropositive. The source material was PBMCs. The V call is TRBV13, the J call TRBJ1-1; D possibly corresponds to TRBD1 (6 bases). As DNA, the CDR3 is TGTGCCAGCAGCAGTCAGGGGATTGGCACTGAAGCTTTCTTT. As protein: CASSSQGIGTEAFF.